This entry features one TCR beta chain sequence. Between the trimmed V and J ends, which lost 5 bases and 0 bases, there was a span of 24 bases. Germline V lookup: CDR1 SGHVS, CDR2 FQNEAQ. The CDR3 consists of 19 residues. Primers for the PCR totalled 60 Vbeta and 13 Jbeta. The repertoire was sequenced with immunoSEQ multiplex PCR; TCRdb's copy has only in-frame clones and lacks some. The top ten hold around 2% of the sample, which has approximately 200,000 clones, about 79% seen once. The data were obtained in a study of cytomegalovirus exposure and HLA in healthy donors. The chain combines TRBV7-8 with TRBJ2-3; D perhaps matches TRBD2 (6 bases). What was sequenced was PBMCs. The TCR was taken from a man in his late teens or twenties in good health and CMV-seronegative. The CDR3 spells CASSLRDGSPYASTDTQYF. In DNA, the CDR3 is TGTGCCAGCAGCCTCCGGGACGGGAGTCCATACGCTAGCACAGATACGCAGTATTTT.